This T cell receptor beta chain was retrieved from a study of cytomegalovirus exposure and HLA in healthy donors. Turning to the study itself: The 120 validation repertoires, a later analysis reported, used the same platform as the 666 first-cohort repertoires. Study-wide results and caveats: First-cohort TCR clusters tended to co-occur in the roughly 130 validation repertoires, a later analysis found.

Remarks on this clone: Its antigen is not identified.

Only in-frame clones appear in the TCRdb table, and some are missing; sequencing was by immunoSEQ multiplex PCR. This sample has 70,000 to 75,000 clones, with around 93% found just once. The donors were members of the validation cohort comprising over a hundred subjects, separate from the roughly 700-subject first cohort. Sequencing was done on a sample of PBMCs. This TCR was recovered from a young woman in good health and CMV-seronegative.

The CDR3 nucleotides read TGTGCCAGCAGTGACCCCGGGAGAGGTGTAGATACGCAGTATTTT. Encoded protein: CASSDPGRGVDTQYF. V is TRBV2 and J is TRBJ2-3; D may be TRBD2 (6 bases). Germline loops: CDR1 SNHLY, CDR2 FYNNEI. The V end was cut by 3 bases, the J end by 5 bases, with 15 bases between. CDR3 length: 15 residues.